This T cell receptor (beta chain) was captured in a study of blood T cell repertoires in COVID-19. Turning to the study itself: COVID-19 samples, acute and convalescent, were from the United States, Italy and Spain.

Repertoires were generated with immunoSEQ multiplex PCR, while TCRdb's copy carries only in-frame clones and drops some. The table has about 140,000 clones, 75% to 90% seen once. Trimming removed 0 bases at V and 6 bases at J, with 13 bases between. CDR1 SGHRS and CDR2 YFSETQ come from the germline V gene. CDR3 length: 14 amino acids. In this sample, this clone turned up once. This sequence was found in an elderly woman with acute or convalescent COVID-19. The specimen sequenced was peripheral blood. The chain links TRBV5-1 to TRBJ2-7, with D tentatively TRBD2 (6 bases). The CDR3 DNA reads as TGCGCCAGCAGCTTGGGGACGCCCGGGGGCGAGCAGTACTTC. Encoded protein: CASSLGTPGGEQYF.